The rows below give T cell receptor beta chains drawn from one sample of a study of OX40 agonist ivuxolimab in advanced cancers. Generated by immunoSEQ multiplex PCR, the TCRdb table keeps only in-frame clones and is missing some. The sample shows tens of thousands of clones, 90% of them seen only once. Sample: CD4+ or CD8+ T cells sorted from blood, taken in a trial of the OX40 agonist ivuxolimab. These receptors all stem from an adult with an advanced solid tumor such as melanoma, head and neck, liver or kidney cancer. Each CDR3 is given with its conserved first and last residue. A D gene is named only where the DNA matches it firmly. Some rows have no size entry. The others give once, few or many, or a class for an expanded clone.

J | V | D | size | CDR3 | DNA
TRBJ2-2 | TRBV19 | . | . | CASSISTGELFF | TGTGCCAGTAGTATTAGCACCGGGGAGCTGTTTTTT
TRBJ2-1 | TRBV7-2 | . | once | CASSSPIPGVNNEQFF | TGTGCCAGCAGCTCTCCGATACCTGGGGTTAACAATGAGCAGTTCTTC
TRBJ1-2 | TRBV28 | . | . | CASSLGRYDGYTF | TGTGCCAGCAGTTTAGGTCGGTACGATGGCTACACCTTC
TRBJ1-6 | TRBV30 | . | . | CACQQGYNSPLHF | TGTGCCTGTCAACAGGGATATAATTCACCCCTCCACTTT
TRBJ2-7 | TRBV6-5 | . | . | CASSYSYSSYEQYF | TGTGCCAGCAGTTATAGCTACTCGAGCTACGAGCAGTACTTC
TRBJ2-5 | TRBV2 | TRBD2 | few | CASTWRTSGSVVETQYF | TGTGCCAGTACTTGGAGGACTAGCGGGAGTGTGGTGGAGACCCAGTACTTC
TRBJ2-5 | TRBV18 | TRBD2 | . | CASSPPGGVETQYF | TGTGCCAGCTCACCACCCGGGGGGGTAGAGACCCAGTACTTC
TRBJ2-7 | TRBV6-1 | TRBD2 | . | CASSEIWSGIAYEQYF | TGTGCCAGCAGTGAAATATGGAGCGGGATAGCCTACGAGCAGTACTTC
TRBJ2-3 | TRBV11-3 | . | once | CASSLAGDTQYF | TGTGCCAGCAGCTTGGCAGGAGATACGCAGTATTTT
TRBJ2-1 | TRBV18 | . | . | CASSPPNRGSYNEQFF | TGTGCCAGCTCACCACCGAATCGGGGCTCCTACAATGAGCAGTTCTTC
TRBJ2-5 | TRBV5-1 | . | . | CASSFGGVGETQYF | TGCGCCAGCAGCTTCGGGGGAGTGGGAGAGACCCAGTACTTC
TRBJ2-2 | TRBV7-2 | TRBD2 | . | CASSQRAGGYTGELFF | TGTGCCAGCAGCCAACGAGCGGGAGGGTACACCGGGGAGCTGTTTTTT
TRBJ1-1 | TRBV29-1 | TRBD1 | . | CSDAGTGNTEAFF | TGCAGCGACGCTGGGACAGGGAACACTGAAGCTTTCTTT
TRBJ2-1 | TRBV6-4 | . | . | CASSDSGREQFF | TGTGCCAGCAGTGACTCGGGTCGTGAGCAGTTCTTC
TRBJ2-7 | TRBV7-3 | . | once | CASSAQGEGIYEQYF | TGTGCCAGCAGCGCCCAAGGGGAAGGGATCTACGAGCAGTACTTC
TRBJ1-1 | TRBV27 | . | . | CASSLTRIAMNTEAFF | TGTGCCAGCAGTTTAACCCGGATTGCCATGAACACTGAAGCTTTCTTT
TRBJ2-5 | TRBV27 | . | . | CASSTGKETQYF | TGTGCCAGCAGTACCGGGAAAGAGACCCAGTACTTC
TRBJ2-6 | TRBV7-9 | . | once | CASSRGGSGANVLTF | TGTGCCAGCAGTCGTGGTGGCTCTGGGGCCAACGTCCTGACTTTC
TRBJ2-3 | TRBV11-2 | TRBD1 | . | CASSSGTGLGTDTQYF | TGTGCCAGCAGCTCAGGGACAGGGTTGGGAACAGATACGCAGTATTTT
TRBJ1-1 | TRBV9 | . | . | CASSVDGRGMNTEAFF | TGTGCCAGCAGCGTAGATGGACGCGGCATGAACACTGAAGCTTTCTTT
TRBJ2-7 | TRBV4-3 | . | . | CASSQLGLDSYEQYF | TGCGCCAGCAGCCAACTAGGACTGGACTCCTACGAGCAGTACTTC
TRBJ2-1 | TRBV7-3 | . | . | CASSLSWDNEQFF | TGTGCCAGCAGCCTCTCATGGGACAATGAGCAGTTCTTC
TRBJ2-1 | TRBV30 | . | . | CAYKALDSQFF | TGTGCCTACAAAGCCTTGGACTCTCAGTTCTTC
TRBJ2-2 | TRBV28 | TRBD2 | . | CASSSPGGTGELFF | TGTGCCAGCAGTTCACCGGGGGGCACCGGGGAGCTGTTTTTT
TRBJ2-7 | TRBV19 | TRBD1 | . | CASSSWTGWTYEQYF | TGTGCCAGTAGTTCTTGGACAGGGTGGACTTACGAGCAGTACTTC
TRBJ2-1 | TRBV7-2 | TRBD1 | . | CASSLAAGTGNNEQFF | TGTGCCAGCAGCTTAGCGGCCGGGACAGGGAACAATGAGCAGTTCTTC
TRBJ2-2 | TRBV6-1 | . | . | CASSEGQVTGELFF | TGTGCCAGCAGTGAAGGACAGGTAACCGGGGAGCTGTTTTTT
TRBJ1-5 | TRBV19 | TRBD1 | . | CASSIGQGGPQHF | TGTGCCAGTAGTATCGGACAGGGAGGTCCCCAGCATTTT